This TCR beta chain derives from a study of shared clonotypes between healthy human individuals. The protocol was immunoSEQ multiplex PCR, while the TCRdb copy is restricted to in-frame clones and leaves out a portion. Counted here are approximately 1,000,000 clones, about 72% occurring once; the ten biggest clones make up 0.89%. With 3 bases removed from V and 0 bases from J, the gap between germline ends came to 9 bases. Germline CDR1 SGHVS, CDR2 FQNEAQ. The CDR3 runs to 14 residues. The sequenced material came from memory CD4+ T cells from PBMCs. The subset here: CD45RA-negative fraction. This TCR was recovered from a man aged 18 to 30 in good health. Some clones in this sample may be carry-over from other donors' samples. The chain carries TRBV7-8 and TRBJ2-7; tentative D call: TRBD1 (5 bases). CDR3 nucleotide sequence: TGTGCCAGCAGCTTTTTACAGGACTCCTACGAGCAGTACTTC. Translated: CASSFLQDSYEQYF.